This T cell receptor (beta chain) was recovered during a study of long-term antiretroviral therapy in people with HIV. About this clone: Its antigen is currently unknown.

Study-wide results and limits: Transplant donor controls retained higher diversity, though diversity increased after ART. Among HIV repertoires, CDR3 length ranges were narrower than those of controls.

At the survey level, the v3.0 immunoSEQ assay was run. Produced via immunoSEQ multiplex PCR; TCRdb's table is partial and in-frame only. The sample lists about 22,000 clones, more than 70% occurring once. Treatment of all HIV participants took place in the United States. This clonotype was obtained from a man aged 45 to 65 with HIV. This material consisted of unsorted PBMCs, taken at the start of antiretroviral therapy.

DNA for the CDR3: TGTGCCAGCAGTTACTCGAGTGACAGTTTCGATGAGCAGTTCTTC. Its translation: CASSYSSDSFDEQFF. The chain recombines TRBV6-5 with TRBJ2-1, with a possible D match to TRBD1 (5 bases). The V gene's germline CDR1 is MNHEY and CDR2 SVGAGI. There are 15 residues in the CDR3. V lost 0 bases and J lost 8, with 14 bases in between.